This T cell receptor (beta chain) was recorded in a study of regulatory T cells in long-lasting Graves disease. Construction of the TCR beta libraries employed iRepertoire HTBI primers in conjunction with Arm-PCR of CDR3 regions. TCRdb itself ran the multiplex PCR reads through MiXCR, one entry per CDR3 protein. The sample carries roughly 450,000 distinct CDR3 sequences, around 24% recorded once. The CDR3 contains 14 residues. From germline, CDR1 is LNHNV and CDR2 YYDKDF (reference sequence). Trimming removed 1 base from V and 9 bases from J, with 13 bases in between. The time point: persistent/refractory GD, antithyroid drugs over 5 years with positive TRAb. Following extraction of RNA from PBMCs, that RNA was used to make the TCR library. It was American Thyroid Association guidelines that determined Graves' disease diagnosis. This clonotype has just a few counts.

The TCR originated in a female donor with Graves disease. Sequenced here: peripheral blood mononuclear cells (PBMCs), sampled when the disease was refractory, from a patient treated with antithyroid drugs. The chain is built from TRBV15 and TRBJ2-4; tentative D call: TRBD1 (6 bases). The CDR3 nucleotides read TGTGCCACCAGCAGAGCACAGGGCTTGAGCATTCAGTACTTC. This codes for CATSRAQGLSIQYF. Together with reference TRBV15 and TRBJ2-4, the CDR3 gives the full variable domain: DAMVIQNPRYQVTQFGKPVTLSCSQTLNHNVMYWYQQKSSQAPKLLFHYYDKDFNNEADTPDNFQSRRPNTSFCFLDIRSPGLGDTAMYLCATSRAQGLSIQYFGAGTRLSVL.